The text below deals with one TCR beta chain. Its antigen is unidentified. Sampling of bone marrow took place during active disease in every patient. These data come from a study of read filtering for tumor transcriptome and immune sequencing. On the study more broadly: Patients were approximately 18 male and some 13 female, mean age 65.9 years, range roughly 47 to 85.

Study-wide points: Without single-read clonotypes, shared clonotype proportions correlated more between IR-seq and RNA-seq. About 80% of IR-seq clonotypes had a single read, yet these held approximately 3.5% of reads.

From about 400 ng of RNA, a library with molecular barcoded alpha/delta and beta/gamma adaptors was made. From the reads, TCRdb called clonotypes with MiXCR, one entry per CDR3 protein. The sample carries around 35,000 distinct CDR3 sequences, roughly an eighth recorded once. Germline assignment: CDR1 MDHEN and CDR2 SYDVKM. The CDR3 contains 16 residues. Trimming pared 3 bases from V and 0 bases from J, leaving 12 bases between. Sequencing was done on a sample of a population of CD138-negative cells sorted from bone marrow. This receptor was taken from a donor at least 40 years old with multiple myeloma. This rearrangement joins TRBV28 to TRBJ1-5, with D perhaps matching TRBD1 (5 bases). In DNA form, the CDR3 reads TGTGCCAGCAGTTTGGTGCCAGGGTATAGCAATCAGCCCCAGCATTTT. Protein sequence: CASSLVPGYSNQPQHF.